This T cell receptor (beta chain) was recovered during a study of shared clonotypes between healthy human individuals. Study-level information: Three plates each covered CD4 naive and memory; CD8 naive two, CD8 memory one.

The naive CD8 fraction comprised CD45RO-negative cells positively selected for CCR7 and excluded terminally differentiated effector memory CD45RA+ cells. The study enrolled healthy HIV-negative adults without recent acute infections or vaccinations as donors. At deep level, the assay was performed. Replicate PCRs run on sorted subsets employed roughly 190 ng DNA, approximately 30,000 T cell genomes. TCRdb's table, derived via immunoSEQ multiplex PCR, lists solely in-frame clones and lacks some. The sample includes around 1.9 million clones, 93% of them seen just once. The V gene's germline CDR1 is LNHDA and CDR2 SQIVND (reference sequence). There are 14 residues in the CDR3. V was cut by 5 bases and J by 1 base, with 10 bases left in between.

The chain carries TRBV19 and TRBJ2-3, with a possible D match to TRBD2 (5 bases). Sequencing was carried out using naive CD8+ T cells from PBMCs. This TCR derives from a man aged 18 to 35 in good health. Some clones in this sample may be carry-over from other donors' samples. The CDR3 spells CASSGWRGTDTQYF. The DNA for the CDR3 is TGTGCCAGTAGTGGCTGGCGGGGCACAGATACGCAGTATTTT.